These 16 T cell receptor beta chains were sequenced from one sample in a study of brain T cells in children with intractable seizures. Time point indicated: blood from clinic visit 5 months post-surgery; TSC patient then seizure free. Profiled with immunoSEQ multiplex PCR; TCRdb holds only in-frame clones, not every one. In the table there are hundreds of thousands of clones, over 85% of which are singletons. The specimen comprised peripheral blood, sampled roughly 5 months after surgery. The receptor set was obtained from a boy younger than two with tuberous sclerosis and intractable seizures.

The chain carries TRBV13 and TRBJ2-3, with 7 bases fitting TRBD1. Germline V CDR1 and CDR2: PRHDT, FYEKMQ (reference sequence). V lost 3 bases, J lost 6 bases, and 6 bases stayed unmatched. The length of the CDR3 is 14 residues. The DNA for the CDR3 is TGTGCCAGCAGCTTCACCCGGACAGGTGATACGCAGTATTTT. Its protein is CASSFTRTGDTQYF.

The chain couples TRBV3-1 (or the pseudogene TRBV3-2) to TRBJ1-2; D gene uncertain. Per germline, CDR1 LGHDT and CDR2 YNNKEL (reference sequence). The CDR3 is made up of 14 amino acids. V was pared by 1 base and J by 1 base, with 7 bases between. The CDR3 loop is CASSQGADNYGYTF. The CDR3 DNA sequence: TGTGCCAGCAGCCAAGGGGCCGATAACTATGGCTACACCTTC.

The V and J genes are TRBV4-1 and TRBJ2-3; TRBD1 matches at 9 bases. V trimming: 2 bases; J trimming: 4 bases; junction bases outside the gene matches: 10. Germline CDR1 and CDR2: MGHRA and YSYEKL. This CDR3 is 17 amino acids long. CDR3 sequence (DNA): TGCGCCAGCAGCCAAACCGGGACAGGGCCCCAGGCAGATACGCAGTATTTT. Translation: CASSQTGTGPQADTQYF.

V usage is TRBV10-3 and J usage is TRBJ1-2, with 12 bases identical to TRBD1. J gave up 3 bases and V 7 bases, and 3 bases lay outside the gene matches. CDR3 length: 14 residues. Germline V lookup: CDR1 ENHRY, CDR2 SYGVKD. CDR3: CAIKGTGGHYGYTF. The CDR3 nucleotides are TGTGCCATCAAAGGGACAGGGGGCCACTATGGCTACACCTTC.

The gene calls are TRBV30 and TRBJ1-1; 7 bases match TRBD1. In germline, CDR1 is GTSNPN, CDR2 SVGIG (reference sequence). The CDR3 runs to 11 residues. V dropped 5 bases and J dropped 6; count of bases not matched to a gene: 3. The CDR3 bases are TGTGCCTGGCGGGACAGTCCTGAAGCTTTCTTT. This encodes CAWRDSPEAFF.

The chain combines TRBV9 with TRBJ2-5; tentatively, D is TRBD1 or TRBD2 (5 bases each). Germline V gives CDR1 SGDLS, CDR2 YYNGEE. The CDR3 is 14 amino acids. The V end was cut by 3 bases, the J end by 1 base, with 10 bases between. CDR3 region: CASSDRGVQETQYF. DNA for the CDR3: TGTGCCAGCAGCGACCGGGGCGTCCAAGAGACCCAGTACTTC. The full variable domain, completed using reference TRBV9 and TRBJ2-5, is DSGVTQTPKHLITATGQRVTLRCSPRSGDLSVYWYQQSLDQGLQFLIQYYNGEERAKGNILERFSAQQFPDLHSELNLSSLELGDSALYFCASSDRGVQETQYFGPGTRLLVL.

The V gene is TRBV27, the J gene TRBJ2-7, with TRBD1 identical over 7 bases. Germline-derived CDR1 and CDR2 are MNHEY and SMNVEV (reference sequence). V trimming: 5 bases; J trimming: 2 bases; junction bases outside the gene matches: 12. This CDR3 has 16 residues. DNA of the CDR3: TGTGCCAGCAGTGTCATGTGGGGACAGTCTACCTACGAGCAGTACTTC. It translates to CASSVMWGQSTYEQYF.

This chain uses TRBV20-1 with TRBJ2-7, with D hard to call. The V end was cut by 3 bases, the J end by 2 bases, with 17 bases between. CDR1 and CDR2 from the germline V gene are DFQATT and SNEGSKA (reference sequence). CDR3 length equals 15 residues. CDR3 in amino acids: CSASTSGPLTYEQYF. The CDR3 bases are TGCAGTGCTAGTACATCTGGGCCCCTCACCTACGAGCAGTACTTC.

V is TRBV6-5 and J is TRBJ2-1; 9 bases align to TRBD2. Germline trimming cut 2 bases from V and 8 bases from J; bases unmatched to any gene: 10. The CDR3 covers 16 residues. Germline loops: CDR1 MNHEY, CDR2 SVGAGI. Written as DNA, the CDR3 is TGTGCCAGCAGTTACCTCGGGACTAGCAGGTACGATGAGCAGTTCTTC. This encodes CASSYLGTSRYDEQFF.

The chain carries TRBV7-2 and TRBJ1-2; 7 nucleotides line up with TRBD1. The V gene's germline CDR1 is SGHTA and CDR2 FQGNSA. J gave up 6 bases and V 3 bases, and 4 bases lay outside the gene matches. The CDR3 extends over 13 amino acids. The CDR3 sequence is CASSFYRGHGYTF. DNA for the CDR3: TGTGCCAGCAGCTTCTACAGGGGTCATGGCTACACCTTC.

The chain combines TRBV2 with TRBJ1-5; TRBD1 matches at 8 bases. CDR3 length: 15 amino acids. The V segment lost 6 bases and the J segment 6 bases; nucleotides outside the gene matches: 10. Germline CDR1 and CDR2: SNHLY and FYNNEI. CDR3 residues: CASRERTGSTQPQHF. The CDR3 DNA reads as TGTGCCAGCAGAGAACGGACAGGGAGTACTCAGCCCCAGCATTTT.

The CDR3 nucleotides are TGTGCCAGCAGCTCCCGTGGTGGGAGGAATGAAAAACTGTTTTTT. It specifies CASSSRGGRNEKLFF. J is TRBJ1-4 and V is TRBV5-4; no clear D gene. Trimming stripped 3 bases from V and 5 bases from J, with 14 bases between. The CDR3 is 15 amino acids. The germline CDR1 and CDR2 sequences are SGHNT and YYREEE (reference sequence).

This chain connects TRBV6-5 to TRBJ1-2; 7 bases fit TRBD1. Germline V gene lookup returns CDR1 MNHEY and CDR2 SVGAGI. CDR3 length equals 13 residues. The V and J ends lost 8 bases and 6 bases, in that order; junction bases with no gene match: 9. The CDR3 reads CASARDREDGYTF. The CDR3 nucleotides read TGTGCCAGCGCCCGTGACAGGGAAGATGGCTACACCTTC.

This clone was seen only once. The chain is built from TRBV2 and TRBJ2-1, with TRBD2 identical over 14 bases. This CDR3 has 15 amino acids. V was clipped by 5 bases and J by 9 bases; unmatched bases: 6. Germline-derived CDR1 and CDR2 are SNHLY and FYNNEI. This chain's CDR3 is CASSPGLAGVFEQFF. Written as DNA, the CDR3 is TGTGCCAGCAGTCCGGGACTAGCGGGAGTTTTTGAGCAGTTCTTC.

The chain couples TRBV27 to TRBJ2-1; 9 bases are a match to TRBD1. CDR3 length: 14 residues. The ends lost 2 bases at V and 7 bases at J; junction bases unmatched: 3. Germline V gives CDR1 MNHEY, CDR2 SMNVEV (reference sequence). The CDR3 sequence is CASSLRDRVNEQFF. CDR3 bases: TGTGCCAGCAGTTTAAGGGACAGGGTAAATGAGCAGTTCTTC.

The chain links TRBV30 to TRBJ1-5, with D perhaps matching TRBD1 (5 bases). The germline V gene has CDR1 GTSNPN and CDR2 SVGIG (reference sequence). Trimming took off 8 bases at V and 1 base at J, with 12 bases between the two ends. The CDR3 loop spans 13 amino acids. CDR3 sequence reads: CALQVRSNQPQHF. In DNA form, the CDR3 reads TGTGCCCTACAGGTACGGAGCAATCAGCCCCAGCATTTT.